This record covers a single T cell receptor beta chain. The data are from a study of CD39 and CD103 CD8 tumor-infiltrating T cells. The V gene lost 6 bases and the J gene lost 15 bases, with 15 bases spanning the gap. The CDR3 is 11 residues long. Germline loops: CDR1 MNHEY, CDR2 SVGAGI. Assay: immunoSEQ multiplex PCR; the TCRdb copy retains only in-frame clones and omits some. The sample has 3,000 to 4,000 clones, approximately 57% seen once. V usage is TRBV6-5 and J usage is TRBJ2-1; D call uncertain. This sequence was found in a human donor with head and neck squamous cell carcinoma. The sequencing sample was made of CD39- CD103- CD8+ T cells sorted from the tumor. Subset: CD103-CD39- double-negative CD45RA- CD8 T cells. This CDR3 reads CASRTGSRLFF. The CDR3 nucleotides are TGTGCCAGCAGAACCGGGTCCCGGTTGTTCTTC.